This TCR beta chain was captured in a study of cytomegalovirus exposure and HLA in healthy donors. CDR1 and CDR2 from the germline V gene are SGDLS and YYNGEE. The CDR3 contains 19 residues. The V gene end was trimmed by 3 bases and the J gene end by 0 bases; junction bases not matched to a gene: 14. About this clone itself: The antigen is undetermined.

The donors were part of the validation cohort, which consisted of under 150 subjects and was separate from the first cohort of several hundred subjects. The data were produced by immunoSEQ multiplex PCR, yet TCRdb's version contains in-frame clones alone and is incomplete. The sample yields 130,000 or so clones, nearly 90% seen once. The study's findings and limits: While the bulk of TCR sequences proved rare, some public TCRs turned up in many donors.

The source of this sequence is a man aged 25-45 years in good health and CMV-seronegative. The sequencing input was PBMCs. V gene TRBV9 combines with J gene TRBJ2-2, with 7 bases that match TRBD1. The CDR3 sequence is CASSGNQESGTANTGELFF. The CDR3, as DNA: TGTGCCAGCAGCGGGAATCAAGAGTCCGGGACAGCGAACACCGGGGAGCTGTTTTTT.